A single sample gave rise to the 26 T cell receptor beta chains below, sequenced in a study of blood T cell repertoires in COVID-19. Generated by immunoSEQ multiplex PCR, the TCRdb table keeps only in-frame clones and is missing some. In the table there are 60,000 to 65,000 clones, roughly four fifths of which are singletons. Sequencing was performed on peripheral blood. Receptor source: a man between 60 and 70 years old with acute or convalescent COVID-19.

The chain employs TRBV2 and TRBJ2-5, with D perhaps TRBD2 (6 bases). CDR1 SNHLY and CDR2 FYNNEI come from the germline V gene. This CDR3 contains 16 residues. V lost 6 bases to trimming and J lost 5 bases, with 22 bases between them. In DNA, the CDR3 is TGTGCCAGCAGGGCCCCCCGGCGGGGCCGGCGGGAGACCCAGTACTTC. Its protein product is CASRAPRRGRRETQYF. Based on the CDR3 plus reference TRBV2 and TRBJ2-5, the full variable domain is EPEVTQTPSHQVTQMGQEVILRCVPISNHLYFYWYRQILGQKVEFLVSFYNNEISEKSEIFDDQFSVERPDGSNFTLKIRSTKLEDSAMYFCASRAPRRGRRETQYFGPGTRLLVL.

This clone is medium-sized within its sample. The rearrangement joins TRBV6-2 or TRBV6-3 to TRBJ1-1, with TRBD1 identical over 9 bases. Germline assignment: CDR1 MNHEY and CDR2 SVGEGT. Trimming took 2 bases from V and 1 from J; bases not matched to a gene: 8. The CDR3 consists of 17 residues. The CDR3 nucleotides are TGTGCCAGCAGTTACGCGAACAGGGGGCTGGGGAACACTGAAGCTTTCTTT. Encoded protein: CASSYANRGLGNTEAFF.

This chain connects TRBV28 to TRBJ1-4; weak D call: TRBD1 (5 bases). There are 15 residues in the CDR3. CDR1 and CDR2 (germline): MDHEN, SYDVKM. The V and J ends lost 11 bases and 4 bases respectively, with 20 bases between them. CDR3 in amino acids: CAGRGGNGNNEKLFF. For the CDR3, the DNA is TGTGCCGGCCGCGGGGGAAACGGAAATAATGAAAAACTGTTTTTT.

This clone was observed a single time. The gene calls are TRBV10-1 and TRBJ2-2; 13 bases align to TRBD2. Germline V gene lookup returns CDR1 WNHNN and CDR2 SYGVQD (reference sequence). The length of the CDR3 is 18 residues. The V segment lost 3 bases and the J segment 1 base; nucleotides outside the gene matches: 5. CDR3 protein: CASSDTSGRGRNTGELFF. The CDR3 region has the DNA TGCGCCAGCAGTGATACTAGCGGGAGGGGAAGGAACACCGGGGAGCTGTTTTTT.

The chain uses TRBV6-6 and TRBJ2-6; D gene ambiguous. The length of the CDR3 is 15 residues. Germline V gives CDR1 MNHNY, CDR2 SVGAGI (reference sequence). V lost 7 bases and J 0 bases, leaving 10 bases between the germline ends. The CDR3 DNA sequence: TGTGCCAGCACATTGTACAGCTCTGGGGCCAACGTCCTGACTTTC. Translated, it gives CASTLYSSGANVLTF.

The sample holds a few counts of this clone. The chain is built from TRBV3-1 (or the pseudogene TRBV3-2) and TRBJ1-6; D is perhaps TRBD1 (6 bases). This CDR3 comprises 16 residues. The germline V and J ends were trimmed by 0 bases and 5 bases, with 11 bases remaining between them. Germline lookup yields CDR1 LGHDT and CDR2 YNNKEL (reference sequence). CDR3 loop: CASSQEGGENNSPLHF. The DNA of the CDR3 is TGTGCCAGCAGCCAAGAAGGGGGAGAGAATAATTCACCCCTCCACTTT.

The CDR3 coding sequence is TGTGCCAGCAGTTTGGGGGTCACCCGGGGGGAGACCCAGTACTTC. The encoded protein is CASSLGVTRGETQYF. J is TRBJ2-5 and V is TRBV6-5; D is perhaps TRBD2 (6 bases). The CDR3 contains 15 residues. Deletions cut 4 bases from V and 5 bases from J, with 17 bases between. Per germline, CDR1 MNHEY and CDR2 SVGAGI.

The V gene is TRBV27, the J gene TRBJ2-5; possible D gene TRBD2, 5 bases. CDR1 is MNHEY and CDR2 is SMNVEV in the germline V gene (reference sequence). The CDR3 consists of 15 residues. V gave up 3 bases and J gave up 3 bases, with 14 bases separating them. The CDR3 sequence: CASSFRQTGKETQYF. The CDR3 DNA follows: TGTGCCAGCAGTTTTCGGCAGACGGGGAAAGAGACCCAGTACTTC.

The chain carries TRBV10-3 and TRBJ2-7, with 8 bases that match TRBD1. The CDR3 runs 15 residues. V trimming: 6 bases; J trimming: 2 bases; junction bases outside the gene matches: 9. Germline V lookup: CDR1 ENHRY, CDR2 SYGVKD. CDR3 coding DNA: TGTGCCATCAGAGAAGGGACAGGAGGGACCTACGAGCAGTACTTC. Protein: CAIREGTGGTYEQYF.

The chain is built from TRBV27 and TRBJ2-5, with TRBD1 matching 8 bases. V lost 3 bases to trimming and J lost 5 bases; unmatched junction nucleotides: 14. From germline, CDR1 is MNHEY and CDR2 SMNVEV (reference sequence). The length of the CDR3 is 17 residues. CDR3 sequence reads: CASSFYRVQGAMETQYF. CDR3 DNA sequence: TGTGCCAGCAGTTTTTATAGGGTCCAGGGGGCAATGGAGACCCAGTACTTC.

The rearrangement joins TRBV2 to TRBJ2-4; D is possibly TRBD1 (5 bases). Between the trimmed V and J ends, which lost 2 bases and 5 bases, there was a span of 13 bases. This CDR3 comprises 15 residues. Per the germline V gene, CDR1 is SNHLY and CDR2 is FYNNEI. This chain's CDR3 is CASSERFGAENIQYF. In nucleotides, the CDR3 is TGTGCCAGCAGTGAAAGGTTTGGGGCAGAAAACATTCAGTACTTC.

The chain joins TRBV19 to TRBJ1-2; the match to TRBD1 covers 7 bases. Germline V gene data show CDR1 as LNHDA and CDR2 as SQIVND (reference sequence). V was pared by 6 bases and J by 6 bases, with 13 bases of the junction left unmatched. This CDR3 comprises 15 residues. This chain's CDR3 is CASRVWTTGVDGYTF. The CDR3, as DNA: TGTGCCAGTAGGGTATGGACCACAGGGGTCGATGGCTACACCTTC.

This chain joins TRBV4-2 and TRBJ2-7; perhaps TRBD2 as D (6 bases). There are 18 residues in the CDR3. Per the germline V gene, CDR1 is LGHNA and CDR2 is YNFKEQ. V dropped 7 bases and J dropped 0 bases, with 25 bases sitting between them. The CDR3 reads CASTPVLASGRISYEQYF. In DNA form, the CDR3 reads TGTGCCAGCACCCCGGTACTAGCCAGCGGTCGGATCTCCTACGAGCAGTACTTC.

This chain uses TRBV28 with TRBJ2-7; D is undetermined. The CDR3 runs to 15 residues. Per germline, CDR1 MDHEN and CDR2 SYDVKM. Trimming removed 2 bases from V and 4 bases from J, with 15 bases in between. CDR3: CASSLVGRSAYEQYF. DNA of the CDR3: TGTGCCAGCAGTTTAGTAGGCCGGAGTGCGTACGAGCAGTACTTC.

The rearrangement links TRBV12-2 to TRBJ1-5; TRBD1, the table's D call, lacks a check against the DNA. TRBV12-2 is labeled a pseudogene. There are 19 residues in the CDR3. The CDR3 sequence is CASRQREPGGRDSNQPQHF. CDR3 coding DNA: TGTGCAAGTCGCCAACGGGAACCAGGGGGGAGAGATAGCAATCAGCCCCAGCATTTT.

The chain joins TRBV7-9 to TRBJ1-1, with a tentative D call TRBD1 (5 bases). CDR1 is SEHNR, CDR2 FQNEAQ, per germline (reference sequence). Trimming took off 5 bases at V and 4 bases at J, with 14 bases between the two ends. The CDR3 loop spans 14 amino acids. CDR3 protein: CASSQGLRGTEAFF. The CDR3 bases are TGTGCCAGCAGCCAGGGTCTTCGCGGCACTGAAGCTTTCTTT.

V gene TRBV5-1 combines with J gene TRBJ2-5; 8 bases align to TRBD1. Trimming removed 3 bases from V and 2 bases from J; junction bases left unmatched: 12. The CDR3 has 17 amino acids. Germline V gives CDR1 SGHRS, CDR2 YFSETQ. CDR3 nucleotides: TGCGCCAGCAGCTACAACCCCTCTACAGGGGGGCAAGAGACCCAGTACTTC. As protein: CASSYNPSTGGQETQYF.

This clone came up a few times. The chain couples TRBV28 to TRBJ1-5; 9 nucleotides agree with TRBD1. The germline V gene has CDR1 MDHEN and CDR2 SYDVKM. This CDR3 is 15 amino acids long. J was trimmed by 9 bases and V by 3 bases; bases with no gene match: 9. DNA of the CDR3: TGTGCCAGCAGTTTTGGGACAGGGCCATTGCGGCCCCAGCATTTT. As protein: CASSFGTGPLRPQHF.

The genes are TRBV19 and TRBJ2-5; D ambiguous. This CDR3 has 14 amino acids. Deletions cut 0 bases from V and 5 bases from J, with 10 bases between. CDR1 is LNHDA and CDR2 is SQIVND in the germline V gene (reference sequence). CDR3 nucleotides: TGTGCCAGTAGTATAGACCGCCTGGGCGAGACCCAGTACTTC. It encodes CASSIDRLGETQYF.

This clone was seen only once. J is TRBJ1-6 and V is TRBV30; D may be TRBD1 (6 bases). The germline V gene encodes CDR1 GTSNPN and CDR2 SVGIG (reference sequence). V was pared by 2 bases and J by 7 bases, with 12 bases between. The CDR3 has 14 residues. The CDR3 spells CAWSLVQGNSPLHF. CDR3 DNA: TGTGCCTGGAGTCTCGTCCAGGGGAATTCACCCCTCCACTTT.

CDR3 DNA: TGTGCCAGCAGCCCTGGACTAGCGGGAGGGGAGACCCAGTACTTC. Translation gives CASSPGLAGGETQYF. This chain joins TRBV3-1 (or the pseudogene TRBV3-2) and TRBJ2-5; TRBD2 matches 15 bases. The CDR3 contains 15 residues. Losses at the gene ends were 4 bases for V and 5 bases for J; bases not matched to a gene: 2. Germline V lookup: CDR1 LGHDT, CDR2 YNNKEL (reference sequence).

The chain uses TRBV27 and TRBJ2-1; 9 nucleotides line up with TRBD1. The CDR3 spans 18 residues. V was clipped by 1 base and J by 6 bases; unmatched bases: 13. Germline values: CDR1 MNHEY, CDR2 SMNVEV (reference sequence). As DNA, the CDR3 is TGTGCCAGCAGTTTATTGGGTTCTCCGGGACAGGGAAGCAATGAGCAGTTCTTC. Translating gives CASSLLGSPGQGSNEQFF.

The genes are TRBV9 and TRBJ2-2, with a tentative D call TRBD1 (7 bases). In germline, CDR1 is SGDLS, CDR2 YYNGEE. There are 14 residues in the CDR3. With 4 bases removed from V and 8 bases from J, the gap between germline ends came to 15 bases. The DNA for the CDR3 is TGTGCCAGCAGCCAGACAGGGAGCGGGGGGGAGCTGTTTTTT. This sequence encodes CASSQTGSGGELFF. Looking up the rest from reference TRBV9 and TRBJ2-2 gives the full variable domain: DSGVTQTPKHLITATGQRVTLRCSPRSGDLSVYWYQQSLDQGLQFLIQYYNGEERAKGNILERFSAQQFPDLHSELNLSSLELGDSALYFCASSQTGSGGELFFGEGSRLTVL.

V is TRBV28 and J is TRBJ1-1, with 8 bases fitting TRBD1. The CDR3 extends over 14 amino acids. V lost 5 bases and J lost 1; bases outside the gene matches: 3. Germline CDR1 reads MDHEN; CDR2 reads SYDVKM. The CDR3 loop is CASSGDRGNTEAFF. In DNA form, the CDR3 reads TGTGCCAGCAGTGGAGACAGGGGGAACACTGAAGCTTTCTTT.

The chain employs TRBV21-1 and TRBJ2-5; no check of the table's D call, TRBD2, against the DNA was made. TRBV21-1 is a pseudogene locus. The CDR3 length is 17 residues. CDR3 in amino acids: CASSKAGLAGVGETQYF. The CDR3 DNA reads as TGTGCCAGCAGCAAAGCTGGACTAGCGGGAGTAGGAGAGACCCAGTACTTC.

V gene TRBV5-1 combines with J gene TRBJ2-1, with a weak D call TRBD2 (7 bases). The germline V gene has CDR1 SGHRS and CDR2 YFSETQ. The CDR3 runs to 15 residues. The V and J ends lost 1 base and 6 bases respectively, with 14 bases between them. The CDR3 reads CASSLNGGLGNEQFF. CDR3 DNA: TGCGCCAGCAGCTTGAACGGGGGGCTCGGCAATGAGCAGTTCTTC.